These 17 T cell receptor beta chains originate from one sample sequenced in a study of blood T cell repertoires in COVID-19. Repertoires were generated with immunoSEQ multiplex PCR, while TCRdb's copy carries only in-frame clones and drops some. The sample shows roughly 150,000 clones, approximately 83% of them seen only once. Sequenced input: PBMCs or T cells enriched from blood (not recorded which). The source is a man in his 70s who had been exposed to COVID-19.

V gene TRBV30 combines with J gene TRBJ1-4; the D is unclear. CDR3 length: 13 amino acids. Germline loops: CDR1 GTSNPN, CDR2 SVGIG (reference sequence). The germline V and J ends were trimmed by 5 bases and 0 bases, with 7 bases remaining between them. CDR3 amino acids: CAWAHSTNEKLFF. CDR3 nucleotides: TGTGCCTGGGCGCACTCAACTAATGAAAAACTGTTTTTT.

This rearrangement joins TRBV7-2 to TRBJ2-3; 9 bases are shared with TRBD2. The CDR3 length is 17 residues. V lost 5 bases and J lost 3; bases outside the gene matches: 12. Germline CDR1 is SGHTA and CDR2 is FQGNSA. CDR3: CASSAPLGGGATDTQYF. The DNA for the CDR3 is TGTGCCAGCAGCGCTCCCCTTGGCGGGGGGGCGACAGATACGCAGTATTTT.

The chain couples TRBV5-5 to TRBJ2-7; TRBD2 is a possible D gene (6 bases). The CDR3 is 14 residues long. The germline V and J ends were trimmed by 6 bases and 1 base, with 14 bases remaining between them. Looked up from germline, CDR1 is SGHKS and CDR2 is YYEKEE (reference sequence). The CDR3: CASTGGARSYEQYF. CDR3 nucleotides: TGTGCCAGCACAGGAGGGGCTAGATCCTACGAGCAGTACTTC.

As regards this clone: Sequence at one end of the junction differs from germline and may be a read error. This chain joins TRBV15 and TRBJ1-2; D gene unclear. CDR1 and CDR2 from the germline V gene are LNHNV and YYDKDF (reference sequence). CDR3 length equals 12 residues. CDR3 amino acids: CATSPYGGFTYF. The CDR3 DNA sequence: TGTGCCACCAGCCCCTACGGCGGTTTTACTTACTTC. Full variable domain (outside the CDR3, taken from reference TRBV15 and TRBJ1-2): DAMVIQNPRYQVTQFGKPVTLSCSQTLNHNVMYWYQQKSSQAPKLLFHYYDKDFNNEADTPDNFQSRRPNTSFCFLDIRSPGLGDTAMYLCATSPYGGFTYFGSGTRLTVV.

The chain couples TRBV2 to TRBJ1-2; possible D gene TRBD1, 5 bases. This CDR3 spans 14 amino acids. Germline CDR1 is SNHLY and CDR2 is FYNNEI. V lost 1 base and J lost 8, with 14 bases in between. CDR3 protein: CASSEETVLRGYTF. As DNA, the CDR3 is TGTGCCAGCAGTGAAGAGACAGTACTACGAGGCTACACCTTC.

The V and J genes are TRBV4-3 and TRBJ1-2; possible D gene TRBD1, 6 bases. The V gene lost 1 base and the J gene lost 6 bases, with 9 bases spanning the gap. This CDR3 spans 13 amino acids. Per germline, CDR1 LGHNA and CDR2 YSLEER. In DNA form, the CDR3 reads TGCGCCAGCAGCCAAGCAGGGGATAATGGCTACACCTTC. Translated: CASSQAGDNGYTF.

The chain couples TRBV2 to TRBJ1-3, with D possibly being TRBD1 (5 bases). The V gene's germline CDR1 is SNHLY and CDR2 FYNNEI. V shed 10 bases and J shed 11 bases, with 12 bases lying between them. CDR3 length equals 10 residues. The CDR3 sequence: CAIRGGAIYF. The CDR3 DNA is TGTGCCATCCGGGGCGGGGCCATATATTTT.

The table lists this clone with many counts. V is TRBV6-5 and J is TRBJ1-1; weak D call: TRBD1 (5 bases). Trimming pared 0 bases from V and 5 bases from J, leaving 13 bases between. Germline assignment: CDR1 MNHEY and CDR2 SVGAGI. This CDR3 is built from 15 residues. The CDR3 nucleotides are TGTGCCAGCAGTTACTCGAACCAGGGTAGGACTGAAGCTTTCTTT. As protein: CASSYSNQGRTEAFF.

This clone has a single count. The rearrangement uses TRBV7-2 and TRBJ2-6; the D gene is possibly TRBD2 (5 bases). Trimming cost V 6 bases and J 0 bases, with 15 bases left between them. The CDR3 is 17 amino acids. Germline assignment: CDR1 SGHTA and CDR2 FQGNSA. CDR3 nucleotide sequence: TGTGCCAGCAGATACGCAACGGGGTTCTCTGGGGCCAACGTCCTGACTTTC. Translation gives CASRYATGFSGANVLTF.

The chain carries TRBV5-5 and TRBJ1-6; 7 bases align to TRBD1. This CDR3 is 15 amino acids long. Germline V gives CDR1 SGHKS, CDR2 YYEKEE (reference sequence). Trimming took 0 bases from V and 6 from J; bases not matched to a gene: 3. The CDR3, as DNA: TGTGCCAGCAGCTTGGAGGGACAGCTTAATTCACCCCTCCACTTT. It yields the protein CASSLEGQLNSPLHF.

The chain joins TRBV9 to TRBJ2-3; 8 nucleotides align to TRBD1. The J segment lost 1 base and the V segment lost 7 bases, leaving 5 bases of the junction unmatched. Looked up from germline, CDR1 is SGDLS and CDR2 is YYNGEE. The CDR3 is 14 amino acids. For the CDR3, the DNA is TGTGCCAGCGGCAGGGGGCCTCGCACAGATACGCAGTATTTT. Protein product: CASGRGPRTDTQYF.

The table lists this clone with a count of one. The chain couples TRBV7-2 to TRBJ1-2, with 7 bases that match TRBD1. There are 17 residues in the CDR3. Germline V gives CDR1 SGHTA, CDR2 FQGNSA. V shed 5 bases, J shed 6 bases, and the junction held 18 bases outside the gene matches. The CDR3 loop is CASSHAAGGQLSDGYTF. For the CDR3, the DNA is TGTGCCAGCAGCCACGCGGCGGGGGGACAGCTATCCGATGGCTACACCTTC.

This clone was seen more than once but under ten times. The chain combines TRBV4-2 with TRBJ1-3; the D gene is possibly TRBD1 (5 bases). The germline V gene has CDR1 LGHNA and CDR2 YNFKEQ. This CDR3 has 17 residues. Trimming stripped 0 bases from V and 4 bases from J, with 16 bases between. CDR3 sequence (DNA): TGTGCCAGCAGCCAAGATGTCGCGCGACAGTCGGGAAACACCATATATTTT. Its protein is CASSQDVARQSGNTIYF.

This chain links TRBV6-6 with TRBJ1-5; TRBD1 agrees at 9 bases. V was pared by 4 bases and J by 7 bases, with 8 bases of the junction left unmatched. CDR3 length equals 15 residues. CDR1 is MNHNY, CDR2 SVGAGI, per germline (reference sequence). The DNA of the CDR3 is TGTGCCAGCAGTTCCGGGACAGGGAGTTGGCAGCCCCAGCATTTT. Protein: CASSSGTGSWQPQHF.

The rearrangement joins TRBV9 to TRBJ1-2; D is uncertain. Germline CDR1 SGDLS, CDR2 YYNGEE. V was shortened by 3 bases and J by 8 bases, with 8 bases between the two germline ends. The CDR3 covers 11 residues. CDR3 sequence reads: CASSGHLGYTF. The CDR3 coding sequence is TGTGCCAGCAGCGGACACCTGGGCTACACCTTC.

This clone appeared once. The chain combines TRBV25-1 with TRBJ2-3, with D hard to call. V lost 6 bases and J lost 0, with 7 bases in between. From germline, CDR1 is MGHDK and CDR2 SYGVNS. The CDR3 has 13 amino acids. The CDR3 nucleotides are TGTGCCAGCAGACTACCTAGCACAGATACGCAGTATTTT. Protein sequence: CASRLPSTDTQYF.

This chain links TRBV6-2 or TRBV6-3 with TRBJ1-5, with TRBD1 as a possible D gene (5 bases). V gave up 5 bases and J gave up 5 bases, with 13 bases separating them. Per the germline V gene, CDR1 is MNHEY and CDR2 is SVGEGT. The CDR3 has 14 amino acids. CDR3 in DNA: TGTGCCAGCAGTAGGTCTTCGGGGGATCAGCCCCAGCATTTT. Its translation: CASSRSSGDQPQHF.